Below are 6 T cell receptor beta chains sequenced from a single sample in a study of PD-1 blockade in classical Hodgkin lymphoma. The data were produced by immunoSEQ multiplex PCR, yet TCRdb's version contains in-frame clones alone and is incomplete. The repertoire has approximately 100,000 clones, about 89% of them found once; the top ten carry about 6.4%. All patients relapsed after autologous stem cell transplantation, and brentuximab vedotin exposure varied. Here the sequenced sample was peripheral blood mononuclear cells (PBMCs), taken before the second cycle of nivolumab. These TCRs come from a human donor with classical Hodgkin lymphoma.

This chain links TRBV29-1 with TRBJ1-2; 7 bases are shared with TRBD1. CDR1 is SQVTM, CDR2 ANQGSEA, per germline. The CDR3 extends over 11 amino acids. The V segment lost 7 bases and the J segment 14 bases; nucleotides outside the gene matches: 13. Here the CDR3 DNA reads TGCAGCGCCCTGAGGAGGGACAGCCGAACCTTC. Protein sequence: CSALRRDSRTF.

This clone was seen a single time. The V call is TRBV9, the J call TRBJ2-5; a possible D gene is TRBD2 (6 bases). Trimming removed 4 bases at V and 5 bases at J, with 18 bases between. The CDR3 runs to 15 residues. Germline V gives CDR1 SGDLS, CDR2 YYNGEE. The CDR3 reads CASSPRDYPGETQYF. CDR3 bases: TGTGCCAGCAGCCCGCGGGATTACCCCGGGGAGACCCAGTACTTC.

The V and J genes are TRBV4-2 and TRBJ2-1; 9 nucleotides line up with TRBD2. Germline V gives CDR1 LGHNA, CDR2 YNFKEQ. V shed 2 bases and J 7 bases; nucleotides not matched to a gene: 15. This CDR3 is 18 amino acids long. The CDR3: CASSQPLTGTSRNNEQFF. CDR3 nucleotides: TGTGCCAGCAGCCAACCGTTGACCGGGACTAGCAGGAATAATGAGCAGTTCTTC.

The chain links TRBV6-1 to TRBJ2-7; the match to TRBD1 covers 11 bases. Germline lookup yields CDR1 MNHNS and CDR2 SASEGT. With V trimmed by 1 base and J by 6 bases, 11 bases remained unmatched. This CDR3 region has 17 residues. This CDR3 reads CASSEVFGDRGSGEQYF. The DNA of the CDR3 is TGTGCCAGCAGTGAAGTCTTCGGGGACAGGGGGTCGGGCGAGCAGTACTTC.

CDR3 nucleotide sequence: TGTGCCAGTAGTCCCCGGCGGGGGGTTCTATACAATGAGCAGTTCTTC. Protein: CASSPRRGVLYNEQFF. J is TRBJ2-1 and V is TRBV19, with 8 positions matching TRBD2. The CDR3 covers 16 residues. Per germline, CDR1 LNHDA and CDR2 SQIVND (reference sequence). The ends lost 5 bases at V and 4 bases at J; junction bases unmatched: 10.

The V and J genes are TRBV5-6 and TRBJ2-7; tentatively, D is TRBD1 or TRBD2 (5 bases each). Trimming removed 0 bases at V and 4 bases at J, with 14 bases between. This CDR3 contains 15 residues. Germline values: CDR1 SGHDT, CDR2 YYEEEE. The CDR3 reads CASSLGGLALYEQYF. The CDR3 region has the DNA TGTGCCAGCAGCTTGGGGGGCCTAGCTTTGTACGAGCAGTACTTC.